These 2 T cell receptor beta chains were all obtained from the same sample, sequenced in a study of T cell changes during pregnancy in multiple sclerosis. Assay: immunoSEQ multiplex PCR; the TCRdb copy retains only in-frame clones and omits some. The sample includes some 67,000 clones, 75% to 95% of them seen just once. The material was peripheral blood, obtained in the first trimester of pregnancy. The receptors shown here come from a female donor with multiple sclerosis, enrolled in a pregnancy study.

The chain combines TRBV28 with TRBJ1-2, with 10 nucleotides matching TRBD1. V gave up 5 bases and J gave up 2 bases; unmatched junction bases: 11. CDR3 length: 17 residues. Germline V gene data show CDR1 as MDHEN and CDR2 as SYDVKM. The CDR3 region has the DNA TGTGCCAGCAGTAGCGCCGGGACAGGGGTTACCAACTATGGCTACACCTTC. This encodes CASSSAGTGVTNYGYTF.

The gene calls are TRBV18 and TRBJ1-2; no firm D call. In germline, CDR1 is KGHSH, CDR2 LQKENI. Deletions cut 3 bases from V and 4 bases from J, with 9 bases between. The CDR3 extends over 13 amino acids. CDR3 sequence (DNA): TGTGCCAGCTCACCCTCTAGTCCCTATGGCTACACCTTC. Translation: CASSPSSPYGYTF. The full variable domain, with the rest looked up from reference TRBV18 and TRBJ1-2, is NAGVMQNPRHLVRRRGQEARLRCSPMKGHSHVYWYRQLPEEGLKFMVYLQKENIIDESGMPKERFSAEFPKEGPSILRIQQVVRGDSAAYFCASSPSSPYGYTFGSGTRLTVV.